These 7 T cell receptor beta chains originate from one sample sequenced in a study of blood T cell repertoires in COVID-19. Sequencing used immunoSEQ multiplex PCR; TCRdb keeps in-frame clones, though not all of them. Found here are over 200,000 clones, approximately 85% of them singletons; the top ten hold about 1.9%. The sample taken for sequencing was PBMCs or T cells enriched from blood (not recorded which). These TCRs come from a woman in her 50s who had recovered from COVID-19.

The chain recombines TRBV29-1 with TRBJ2-3; a possible D gene is TRBD2 (6 bases). The V end was cut by 7 bases, the J end by 2 bases, with 16 bases between. The CDR3 runs 14 residues. Per the germline V gene, CDR1 is SQVTM and CDR2 is ANQGSEA. The CDR3 DNA follows: TGCAGCGCTACTAAGGACTACAACACAGATACGCAGTATTTT. This gives the protein CSATKDYNTDTQYF.

The chain couples TRBV6-5 to TRBJ1-1; 7 nucleotides match TRBD1. V lost 7 bases and J lost 5; bases outside the gene matches: 13. The germline gives CDR1 MNHEY, CDR2 SVGAGI. The CDR3 spans 15 residues. The CDR3 region is CASIFRGGERTEAFF. Written as DNA, the CDR3 is TGTGCCAGCATATTTCGAGGGGGCGAAAGAACTGAAGCTTTCTTT.

The CDR3 loop reads CASSPNPRGYGYGYTF. DNA for the CDR3: TGTGCCAGCTCACCTAACCCCCGAGGATACGGCTATGGCTACACCTTC. The V and J genes are TRBV18 and TRBJ1-2; D unclear. Trimming pared 3 bases from V and 4 bases from J, leaving 18 bases between. The CDR3 consists of 16 residues. Germline CDR1 and CDR2: KGHSH and LQKENI.

The chain carries TRBV29-1 and TRBJ2-7; D not certain. In germline, CDR1 is SQVTM, CDR2 ANQGSEA. Trimming removed 2 bases at V and 2 bases at J, with 7 bases between. The CDR3 is 12 amino acids. CDR3 DNA sequence: TGCAGCGTTGAAACCAACACCTACGAGCAGTACTTC. It specifies CSVETNTYEQYF.

The chain carries TRBV7-9 and TRBJ2-7; D is undetermined. Germline CDR1 reads SEHNR; CDR2 reads FQNEAQ (reference sequence). The CDR3 runs 16 residues. The V gene lost 2 bases and the J gene lost 2 bases, with 16 bases spanning the gap. This CDR3 reads CASSLRSGPSTYEQYF. The CDR3 DNA follows: TGTGCCAGCAGCTTACGCTCAGGCCCGAGTACCTACGAGCAGTACTTC.

In DNA, the CDR3 is TGTGCCAGCTCACCGGGGCTTTTTACATATGAGCAGTTCTTC. Translating gives CASSPGLFTYEQFF. The chain combines TRBV18 with TRBJ2-1, with D perhaps matching TRBD1 (5 bases). The germline V and J ends were trimmed by 3 bases and 8 bases, with 14 bases remaining between them. CDR1 and CDR2 (germline): KGHSH, LQKENI. This CDR3 has 14 residues.

CDR3 amino acids: CASSLDGRASGELFF. CDR3 coding DNA: TGTGCCAGCAGCTTAGACGGGAGGGCCTCCGGGGAGCTGTTTTTT. The gene calls are TRBV7-2 and TRBJ2-2, with 8 positions matching TRBD2. With V trimmed by 1 base and J by 6 bases, 4 bases remained unmatched. CDR3 length equals 15 residues. Germline CDR1 is SGHTA and CDR2 is FQGNSA.